These 18 T cell receptor beta chains originate from one sample sequenced in a study of T-cell reconstitution after alpha-beta-depleted transplantation in children. Construction of the TCRbeta library involved unique molecular identifiers. MiXCR was run by TCRdb on the PCR reads, yielding one entry per CDR3 protein. Among 700,000 to 950,000 distinct CDR3 sequences listed, about 15% were seen once. Sequences were derived from PBMCs, mostly from graft donor cells, sampled 360 days after TCRalphabeta/CD19-depleted stem cell transplant. Source of these receptors: a male patient younger than 18 who had a stem cell transplant for acute lymphoblastic leukemia, so the T cells may come from the graft donor.

This clonotype showed up just a few times. The DNA for the CDR3 is TGCGCCAGCAGCCAATGGACTAGCGGAATTGCACCGGGAGGGACCCAGTACTTC. Protein sequence: CASSQWTSGIAPGGTQYF. V and J are TRBV4-1 and TRBJ2-5; 10 nucleotides line up with TRBD2. After removal of 2 bases from V and 7 bases from J, the junction contained 16 bases not matched to a gene. The CDR3 has 18 amino acids. The V gene's germline CDR1 is MGHRA and CDR2 YSYEKL.

This clonotype was seen many times. V is TRBV10-3 and J is TRBJ1-2; the match to TRBD1 covers 8 bases. CDR1 and CDR2 from the germline V gene are ENHRY and SYGVKD. CDR3 size: 13 residues. After removal of 3 bases from V and 3 bases from J, the junction contained 0 bases not matched to a gene. CDR3 in DNA: TGTGCCATCAGTGAACAGGGGGACTATGGCTACACCTTC. Its protein product is CAISEQGDYGYTF.

The chain recombines TRBV29-1 with TRBJ2-4; tentatively, D is TRBD1 (7 bases). The CDR3 sequence is 15 residues long. Trimming shortened V by 2 bases and J by 1 base, and 12 bases separated the two germline ends. Per the germline V gene, CDR1 is SQVTM and CDR2 is ANQGSEA. In DNA form, the CDR3 reads TGCAGCGTTGAACTGGCAGGGGGGGCCAAAAACATTCAGTACTTC. Translated: CSVELAGGAKNIQYF.

The rearrangement uses TRBV12-3 or TRBV12-4 and TRBJ2-7; D uncertain. V lost 3 bases to trimming and J lost 5 bases, with 8 bases between them. The CDR3 has 12 amino acids. CDR3 protein: CASSFGPHEQYF. The CDR3 DNA sequence: TGTGCCAGCAGTTTCGGACCTCACGAGCAGTACTTC.

This clonotype was detected only a few times. This chain joins TRBV4-1 and TRBJ2-6; 9 nucleotides align to TRBD1. J was trimmed by 0 bases and V by 0 bases; bases with no gene match: 3. Germline loops: CDR1 MGHRA, CDR2 YSYEKL. The CDR3 consists of 18 residues. The CDR3 DNA reads TGCGCCAGCAGCCAAGAGGGACAGGGCTACTCTGGGGCCAACGTCCTGACTTTC. Its translation is CASSQEGQGYSGANVLTF.

The chain joins TRBV12-3 or TRBV12-4 to TRBJ1-5; D not resolved. V was clipped by 3 bases and J by 4 bases, with 13 bases between them. This CDR3 spans 15 amino acids. CDR3 sequence reads: CASSFNSLPNQPQHF. The CDR3 coding sequence is TGTGCCAGCAGTTTTAACAGCCTGCCGAATCAGCCCCAGCATTTT.

This clonotype was recorded a few times. This rearrangement joins TRBV7-8 to TRBJ2-7; 8 bases map to TRBD1. The CDR3 length is 18 residues. Germline V CDR1 and CDR2: SGHVS, FQNEAQ. Germline trimming cut 6 bases from V and 2 bases from J; bases unmatched to any gene: 18. CDR3 bases: TGTGCCAGCAGTCCCCTCCAGGGGGCGCGTGATTACCCCTACGAGCAGTACTTC. It encodes CASSPLQGARDYPYEQYF. The entire variable domain, with the rest obtained from reference TRBV7-8 and TRBJ2-7, is as follows: GAGVSQSPRYKVAKRGQDVALRCDPISGHVSLFWYQQALGQGPEFLTYFQNEAQLDKSGLPSDRFFAERPEGSVSTLKIQRTQQEDSAVYLCASSPLQGARDYPYEQYFGPGTRLTVT.

V usage is TRBV5-8 and J usage is TRBJ2-2; no clear D. This CDR3 has 11 residues. Germline lookup yields CDR1 SGHTS and CDR2 YDEGEE. Trimming left V 5 bases short and J 15 bases short, with 14 bases between. CDR3 protein: CASRPTGRMFF. For the CDR3, the DNA is TGTGCCAGCAGGCCCACCGGTCGTATGTTTTTT.

The chain carries TRBV9 and TRBJ2-7; 7 bases are shared with TRBD2. CDR1 and CDR2 from the germline V gene are SGDLS and YYNGEE. The CDR3 consists of 16 residues. With V trimmed by 0 bases and J by 3 bases, 9 bases remained unmatched. The CDR3 sequence is CASSVGGAGPFYEQYF. CDR3 nucleotides: TGTGCCAGCAGCGTAGGGGGAGCGGGACCTTTCTACGAGCAGTACTTC.

This clonotype was counted between two and nine times. The rearrangement uses TRBV5-1 and TRBJ2-7; 9 bases match TRBD1. V shed 4 bases, J shed 4 bases, and the junction held 9 bases outside the gene matches. The CDR3 spans 15 residues. Germline CDR1 SGHRS, CDR2 YFSETQ. CDR3 DNA sequence: TGCGCCAGCAGCCCTCTACAGGGGGCGAATTACGAGCAGTACTTC. It codes for CASSPLQGANYEQYF. Variable domain in full (rest from reference TRBV5-1 and TRBJ2-7): KAGVTQTPRYLIKTRGQQVTLSCSPISGHRSVSWYQQTPGQGLQFLFEYFSETQRNKGNFPGRFSGRQFSNSRSEMNVSTLELGDSALYLCASSPLQGANYEQYFGPGTRLTVT.

This clonotype occurred many times. This rearrangement joins TRBV11-2 to TRBJ1-4; the D is unclear. The V gene's germline CDR1 is SGHAT and CDR2 FQNNGV. The CDR3 consists of 16 residues. V lost 0 bases and J 4 bases, leaving 12 bases between the germline ends. DNA of the CDR3: TGTGCCAGCAGCTTAGATCGCATCTGGGATAATGAAAAACTGTTTTTT. Protein sequence: CASSLDRIWDNEKLFF.

The chain couples TRBV4-1 to TRBJ2-7, with no clear D. V was pared by 0 bases and J by 0 bases, with 6 bases between. The CDR3 has 14 amino acids. CDR1 and CDR2 from the germline V gene are MGHRA and YSYEKL. CDR3 region: CASSQEALSYEQYF. For the CDR3, the DNA is TGCGCCAGCAGCCAAGAGGCTCTCTCCTACGAGCAGTACTTC.

The chain carries TRBV19 and TRBJ2-7, with 9 bases that match TRBD1. This CDR3 is 14 amino acids long. The trim removed 6 bases at V and 2 bases at J, leaving 5 bases unmatched. Germline CDR1 reads LNHDA; CDR2 reads SQIVND (reference sequence). For the CDR3, the DNA is TGTGCCAGTAGGATGACAGGGGGAACCTACGAGCAGTACTTC. Encoded protein: CASRMTGGTYEQYF.

This clonotype was counted many times. The genes are TRBV10-3 and TRBJ2-5, with 7 bases identical to TRBD2. J was trimmed by 4 bases and V by 8 bases; bases with no gene match: 7. The CDR3 extends over 13 amino acids. Per the germline V gene, CDR1 is ENHRY and CDR2 is SYGVKD. The CDR3 nucleotides are TGTGCCATCCAGCGATTAGCGGGAGAGACCCAGTACTTC. This sequence encodes CAIQRLAGETQYF.

This clonotype was found many times. The chain combines TRBV29-1 with TRBJ2-1; no firm D call. This CDR3 is built from 13 residues. Per germline, CDR1 SQVTM and CDR2 ANQGSEA. Trimming stripped 0 bases from V and 8 bases from J, with 11 bases between. The CDR3 protein is CSVEDLSYDEQFF. The DNA for the CDR3 is TGCAGCGTTGAAGATCTTAGTTACGATGAGCAGTTCTTC.

This clonotype was observed a few times. The J gene is TRBJ2-2, the V gene TRBV19; D remains ambiguous. The V end was cut by 3 bases, the J end by 5 bases, with 10 bases between. Germline lookup yields CDR1 LNHDA and CDR2 SQIVND (reference sequence). The CDR3 loop spans 14 amino acids. CDR3 bases: TGTGCCAGTAGTATCGTGCACGGTACCGGGGAGCTGTTTTTT. Its translation is CASSIVHGTGELFF.

V usage is TRBV5-1 and J usage is TRBJ2-1, with 12 nucleotides matching TRBD2. CDR3 size: 19 residues. J lost 3 bases, V lost 0 bases, and 10 bases had no gene match. From germline, CDR1 is SGHRS and CDR2 YFSETQ. CDR3 sequence reads: CASSLGRWTSGKFYNEQFF. CDR3 nucleotides: TGCGCCAGCAGCTTGGGCCGCTGGACTAGCGGGAAATTCTACAATGAGCAGTTCTTC.

In its sample, this clonotype was seen many times. V usage is TRBV5-1 and J usage is TRBJ2-1; 10 bases match TRBD2. Germline V gene sequence: CDR1 SGHRS, CDR2 YFSETQ. J gave up 12 bases and V 0 bases, and 18 bases lay outside the gene matches. The CDR3 has 18 residues. CDR3 in DNA: TGCGCCAGCAGCTTGGTAGGGAGTTTAGCGGGAGGAATAAAAGTGCAGTTCTTC. This codes for CASSLVGSLAGGIKVQFF. The whole variable domain, filled in from reference TRBV5-1 and TRBJ2-1, reads KAGVTQTPRYLIKTRGQQVTLSCSPISGHRSVSWYQQTPGQGLQFLFEYFSETQRNKGNFPGRFSGRQFSNSRSEMNVSTLELGDSALYLCASSLVGSLAGGIKVQFFGPGTRLTVL.